The sample holds a few counts of the clone carrying this T cell receptor (beta chain). Its antigen is still unknown. The data derive from a study of human T cells and chemical hapten exposure. Regarding the study as a whole: PT1 expanded TCR counts and patch test score were linked, and their correlation was positive.

The time point: pre-sensitization, week 0. Treatment specified: therapeutic diphenylcyclopropenone sensitization with weekly scalp DPC. Phlebotomy was performed prior to application of every patch test. The library tagged individual cDNA molecules with unique molecular identifiers. In the original processing: Sampled TCR counts reached a median of approximately 100,000 per sample, with values ranging from roughly 23,224 to 690,600. TCRdb processed the RACE reads anew with MiXCR; each CDR3 protein has one entry. Clone size and V and J calls follow TCRdb, not the original study. The sample comprises around 300,000 distinct CDR3 sequences, about 5.4% of which are singletons, and over 7% rests with the top ten. Trimming cost V 2 bases and J 8 bases, with 18 bases left between them. CDR1 is MGHRA and CDR2 is YSYEKL in the germline V gene. The CDR3 is 16 residues long.

This clonotype originated in a woman aged 18-29 years with alopecia areata. Some clones in this sample may be carry-over from other donors' samples. The sequenced sample was whole blood, obtained in connection with sensitization to the hapten diphenylcyclopropenone (DPC). The chain has TRBV4-1 and TRBJ1-4, with D possibly matching TRBD1 (6 bases). The CDR3 sequence is CASSQSPSVTGEKLFF. The CDR3 bases are TGCGCCAGCAGCCAAAGTCCAAGCGTGACAGGCGAAAAACTGTTTTTT.